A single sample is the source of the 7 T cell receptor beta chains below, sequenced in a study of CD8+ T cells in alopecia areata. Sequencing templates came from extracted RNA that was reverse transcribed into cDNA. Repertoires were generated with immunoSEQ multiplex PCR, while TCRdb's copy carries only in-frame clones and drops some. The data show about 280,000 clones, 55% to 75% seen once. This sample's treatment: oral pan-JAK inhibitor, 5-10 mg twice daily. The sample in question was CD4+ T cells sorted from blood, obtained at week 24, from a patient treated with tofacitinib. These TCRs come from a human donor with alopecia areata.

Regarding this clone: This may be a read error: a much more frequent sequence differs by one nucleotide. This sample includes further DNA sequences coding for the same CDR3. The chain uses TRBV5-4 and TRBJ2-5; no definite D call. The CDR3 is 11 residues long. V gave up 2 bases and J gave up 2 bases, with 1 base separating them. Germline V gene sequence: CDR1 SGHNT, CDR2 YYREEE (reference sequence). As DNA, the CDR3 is TGTGCCAGCAGCTTACAAGAGACCCAGTACTTC. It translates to CASSLQETQYF.

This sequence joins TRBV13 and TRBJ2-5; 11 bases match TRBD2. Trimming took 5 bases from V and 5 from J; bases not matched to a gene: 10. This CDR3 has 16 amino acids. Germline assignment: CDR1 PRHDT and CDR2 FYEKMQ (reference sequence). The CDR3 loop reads CASSTPSGGPLETQYF. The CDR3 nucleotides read TGTGCCAGCAGCACCCCTAGCGGGGGGCCCCTCGAGACCCAGTACTTC.

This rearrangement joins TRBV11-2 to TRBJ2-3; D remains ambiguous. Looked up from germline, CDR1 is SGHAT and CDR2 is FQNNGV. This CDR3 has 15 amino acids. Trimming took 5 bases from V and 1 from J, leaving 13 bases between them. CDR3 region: CASSPQVWGTDTQYF. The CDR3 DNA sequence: TGTGCCAGCAGCCCCCAGGTTTGGGGCACAGATACGCAGTATTTT.

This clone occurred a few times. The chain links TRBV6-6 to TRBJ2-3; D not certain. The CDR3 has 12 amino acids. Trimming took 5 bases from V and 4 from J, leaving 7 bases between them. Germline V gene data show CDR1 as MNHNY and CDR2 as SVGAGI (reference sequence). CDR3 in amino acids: CASSKTADTQYF. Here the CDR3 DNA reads TGTGCCAGCAGTAAAACAGCAGATACGCAGTATTTT.

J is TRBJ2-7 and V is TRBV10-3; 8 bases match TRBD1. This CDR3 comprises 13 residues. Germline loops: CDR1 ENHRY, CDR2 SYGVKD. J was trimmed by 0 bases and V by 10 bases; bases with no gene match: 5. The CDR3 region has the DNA TGTGCCACCCAGGGACAGGTCTCCTACGAGCAGTACTTC. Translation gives CATQGQVSYEQYF.

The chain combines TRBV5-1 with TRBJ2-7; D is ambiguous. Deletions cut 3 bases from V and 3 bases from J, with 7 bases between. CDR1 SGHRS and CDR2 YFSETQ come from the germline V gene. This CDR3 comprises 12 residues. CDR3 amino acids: CASSSEHYEQYF. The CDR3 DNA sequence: TGCGCCAGCAGCTCGGAACACTACGAGCAGTACTTC.

The chain's CDR3 is CAWTQGRNQPQHF. In DNA, the CDR3 is TGTGCCTGGACCCAGGGGAGGAATCAGCCCCAGCATTTT. The V and J genes are TRBV30 and TRBJ1-5; TRBD1 is a possible D gene (6 bases). The V gene lost 4 bases and the J gene lost 4 bases, with 11 bases spanning the gap. The CDR3 sequence is 13 residues long. Germline CDR1 is GTSNPN and CDR2 is SVGIG (reference sequence).